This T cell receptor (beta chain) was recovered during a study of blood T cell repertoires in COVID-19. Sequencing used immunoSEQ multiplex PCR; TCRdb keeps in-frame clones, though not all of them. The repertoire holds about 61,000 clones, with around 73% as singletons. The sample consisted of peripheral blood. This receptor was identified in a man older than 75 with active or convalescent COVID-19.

The CDR3 sequence: CASSNTHRGKSPQYF. CDR3 sequence (DNA): TGTGCCAGCAGCAATACACACAGGGGGAAGAGCCCGCAGTATTTT. The chain recombines TRBV6-5 with TRBJ2-3; 8 bases line up with TRBD1. The CDR3 length is 15 residues. V trimming: 6 bases; J trimming: 10 bases; junction bases outside the gene matches: 15. CDR1 is MNHEY, CDR2 SVGAGI, per germline.